This T cell receptor beta chain was captured by sequencing in a study of metastatic and nonmetastatic thyroid tumors. Across the whole study: Repertoires from blood and tumor or nodule tissue of malignant and benign thyroid patients were compared.

Germline CDR1 reads SNHLY; CDR2 reads FYNNEI. This CDR3 is built from 15 residues. The V gene lost 0 bases and the J gene lost 3 bases, with 12 bases spanning the gap. Broader study findings: In blood and tumor, TCR beta diversity was reportedly significantly higher in malignant thyroid tumors than in benign nodules.

To note about this clone: Its specificity is not known.

As originally analysed: Using the CDR3 differences seen across clinicopathological groups, the authors built a distant-metastasis classifier for papillary thyroid cancer, which was meant to discriminate distant-metastatic patients. TCRdb called clones again from the PCR reads with MiXCR. These V and J calls rely on TCRdb rather than the paper's analysis. The table lists 64,000 or so clones, 15% to 20% of them singletons. Each patient went into thyroid surgery without having received any treatment. The source of this sequence is a male donor with papillary thyroid cancer or a benign thyroid nodule (not recorded which). Some clones in this sample may be carry-over from other donors' samples. The sequencing input was blood. This chain links TRBV2 with TRBJ2-7, with D perhaps matching TRBD1 (5 bases). The CDR3 reads CASSEAEKGLYEQYF. DNA of the CDR3: TGTGCCAGCAGTGAAGCGGAAAAGGGGCTCTACGAGCAGTACTTC.